This entry lists 15 T cell receptor beta chains sequenced from one sample in a study of T cell changes during pregnancy in multiple sclerosis. Repertoires were generated with immunoSEQ multiplex PCR, while TCRdb's copy carries only in-frame clones and drops some. The data contain approximately 44,000 clones, 70% to 90% of them seen just once; the ten biggest clones take up more than 0.6%. Specimen: CD4+ T cells from peripheral blood mononuclear cells, collected in the first trimester of pregnancy. These receptors all stem from a female donor with multiple sclerosis, enrolled in a pregnancy study.

This clone has just one count. The V gene is TRBV7-3, the J gene TRBJ1-2; TRBD1 matches 7 bases. Looked up from germline, CDR1 is SGHTA and CDR2 is FQGTGA. The V segment lost 5 bases and the J segment 4 bases; nucleotides outside the gene matches: 10. The CDR3 totals 15 residues. The CDR3 bases are TGTGCCAGCAGCCCTCGACAGGGCGCGGCCTATGGCTACACCTTC. Protein sequence: CASSPRQGAAYGYTF.

This chain uses TRBV28 with TRBJ2-1; 12 bases are a match to TRBD2. Trimming cost V 2 bases and J 5 bases; bases outside gene matches: 10. The V gene's germline CDR1 is MDHEN and CDR2 SYDVKM. The CDR3 covers 18 residues. This CDR3 reads CASSLGGTSGRQNNEQFF. DNA of the CDR3: TGTGCCAGCAGTTTAGGGGGAACTAGCGGGAGGCAGAACAATGAGCAGTTCTTC.

This rearrangement joins TRBV6-1 to TRBJ1-5; 10 bases line up with TRBD1. Germline CDR1 MNHNS, CDR2 SASEGT. Losses at the gene ends were 6 bases for V and 6 bases for J; bases not matched to a gene: 5. This CDR3 contains 14 residues. The CDR3 is CASRETGGSQPQHF. The DNA for the CDR3 is TGTGCCAGCAGAGAGACAGGGGGCAGTCAGCCCCAGCATTTT.

The rearrangement links TRBV4-1 to TRBJ1-1, with D possibly being TRBD1 (5 bases). V lost 1 base and J lost 6, with 12 bases in between. This CDR3 has 14 residues. Germline loops: CDR1 MGHRA, CDR2 YSYEKL. The CDR3 DNA is TGCGCCAGCAGCCAAGTGGGGCAGTTGGCTGAAGCTTTCTTT. Encoded protein: CASSQVGQLAEAFF.

The rearrangement joins TRBV4-3 to TRBJ2-7; 7 bases fit TRBD1. This CDR3 region has 15 residues. CDR1 LGHNA and CDR2 YSLEER come from the germline V gene. Trimming cost V 5 bases and J 0 bases; bases outside gene matches: 7. The DNA of the CDR3 is TGCGCCAGCAGCTCGGACAGGCGTAACTCCTACGAGCAGTACTTC. It encodes CASSSDRRNSYEQYF.

V gene TRBV9 combines with J gene TRBJ2-7; tentative D call: TRBD2 (6 bases). The CDR3 has 14 amino acids. Germline CDR1 reads SGDLS; CDR2 reads YYNGEE. V gave up 4 bases and J gave up 3 bases, with 14 bases separating them. CDR3 bases: TGTGCCAGCAGCCCCCGGGACTTTTTCTACGAGCAGTACTTC. Protein: CASSPRDFFYEQYF.

This clone was counted once. V gene TRBV4-3 combines with J gene TRBJ2-1, with 12 nucleotides matching TRBD2. CDR1 and CDR2 from the germline V gene are LGHNA and YSLEER. This CDR3 spans 17 amino acids. The trim removed 0 bases at V and 10 bases at J, leaving 10 bases unmatched. The CDR3 coding sequence is TGCGCCAGCAGCCAAGATCAATTACGGCTAGCGGGAGGGGAGCAGTTCTTC. It codes for CASSQDQLRLAGGEQFF.

The chain joins TRBV9 to TRBJ2-7, with 8 positions matching TRBD2. Germline CDR1 reads SGDLS; CDR2 reads YYNGEE. Trimming cost V 4 bases and J 0 bases; bases outside gene matches: 6. This CDR3 is built from 15 residues. CDR3 amino acids: CASSTSGGFSYEQYF. The CDR3 bases are TGTGCCAGCAGCACCTCGGGGGGGTTCTCCTACGAGCAGTACTTC.

The V gene is TRBV5-1, the J gene TRBJ2-3, with 7 bases that match TRBD2. The CDR3 has 16 residues. Germline loops: CDR1 SGHRS, CDR2 YFSETQ. V lost 3 bases and J lost 2; bases outside the gene matches: 9. The CDR3 DNA reads TGCGCCAGCAGCTACTACCCGGGAGGCGCCACAGATACGCAGTATTTT. This encodes CASSYYPGGATDTQYF.

This clone was counted once. This chain joins TRBV23-1 and TRBJ2-7, with TRBD1 identical over 7 bases. TRBV23-1 belongs to the ORF category, with a function that is uncertain. The CDR3 has 14 residues. With 4 bases clipped from V and 2 bases from J, the junction kept 5 bases outside the gene matches. The CDR3 nucleotides are TGCGCCAGCAGTCCAGGGGGTTTGACCTACGAGCAGTACTTC. Its protein is CASSPGGLTYEQYF.

V and J are TRBV2 and TRBJ2-3; 7 bases agree with TRBD2. Per germline, CDR1 SNHLY and CDR2 FYNNEI. The CDR3 runs to 14 residues. J gave up 4 bases and V 7 bases, and 8 bases lay outside the gene matches. CDR3 in amino acids: CASKLRETSDTQYF. The CDR3 nucleotides are TGTGCCAGCAAGTTGCGGGAGACCTCAGATACGCAGTATTTT.

The chain uses TRBV5-1 and TRBJ2-7; possible D gene TRBD1, 5 bases. V dropped 5 bases and J dropped 4 bases, with 13 bases sitting between them. The CDR3 loop spans 13 amino acids. CDR1 and CDR2 from the germline V gene are SGHRS and YFSETQ. The CDR3 here is CASSRPGYYEQYF. CDR3 in DNA: TGCGCCAGCAGTCGACCAGGGTATTACGAGCAGTACTTC.

This chain links TRBV6-1 with TRBJ1-2; tentative D call: TRBD1 (6 bases). CDR3 length: 14 residues. Per germline, CDR1 MNHNS and CDR2 SASEGT. The germline V and J ends were trimmed by 8 bases and 2 bases, with 15 bases remaining between them. CDR3 sequence reads: CASGAGGENYGYTF. The CDR3 region has the DNA TGTGCCAGCGGGGCGGGGGGCGAAAACTATGGCTACACCTTC.

This clone appeared a single time. V usage is TRBV18 and J usage is TRBJ1-5, with D possibly matching TRBD1 (6 bases). With 2 bases removed from V and 2 bases from J, the gap between germline ends came to 10 bases. The CDR3 spans 15 residues. Per germline, CDR1 KGHSH and CDR2 LQKENI. In DNA form, the CDR3 reads TGTGCCAGCTCACCAGGGGGCCGCGGCAATCAGCCCCAGCATTTT. Amino acids: CASSPGGRGNQPQHF.

The V and J genes are TRBV19 and TRBJ2-3, with 8 nucleotides matching TRBD1. CDR1 and CDR2 (germline): LNHDA, SQIVND (reference sequence). The CDR3 consists of 15 residues. V shed 5 bases, J shed 4 bases, and the junction held 8 bases outside the gene matches. The CDR3 is CASSFGQGPPDTQYF. CDR3 bases: TGTGCCAGTAGTTTCGGACAGGGACCTCCAGATACGCAGTATTTT.